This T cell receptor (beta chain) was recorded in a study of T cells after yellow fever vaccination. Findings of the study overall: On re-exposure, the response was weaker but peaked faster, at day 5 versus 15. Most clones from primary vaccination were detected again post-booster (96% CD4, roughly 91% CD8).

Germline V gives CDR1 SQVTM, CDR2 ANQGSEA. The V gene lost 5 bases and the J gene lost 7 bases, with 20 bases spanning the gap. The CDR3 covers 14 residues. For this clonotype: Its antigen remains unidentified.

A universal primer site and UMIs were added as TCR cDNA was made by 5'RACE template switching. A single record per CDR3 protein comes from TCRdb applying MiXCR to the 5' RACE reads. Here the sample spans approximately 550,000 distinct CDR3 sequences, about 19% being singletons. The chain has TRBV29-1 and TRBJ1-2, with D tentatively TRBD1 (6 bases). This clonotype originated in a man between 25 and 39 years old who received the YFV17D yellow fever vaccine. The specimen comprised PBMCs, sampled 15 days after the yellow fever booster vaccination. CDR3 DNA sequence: TGCAGCGTTCGACCCCCACAGGGTAATGTTGGCTACACCTTC. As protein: CSVRPPQGNVGYTF.